Listed here is a single T cell receptor beta chain. Its antigen is unknown. This specimen belongs to a study of cytomegalovirus exposure and HLA in healthy donors. Study-wide points: With DRB1 most and HLA-C fewest, TCR association rates differed between HLA loci in a later analysis. Productive rates of about 87% or about 30% were seen for most TCR beta V segments in an earlier analysis. The study recorded over 150 TCR beta chains that were cytomegalovirus-associated.

The PCR was carried out with 60 Vbeta primers and 13 Jbeta primers. Method: immunoSEQ multiplex PCR; TCRdb's copy keeps in-frame clones and lacks some. The repertoire has about 180,000 clones, approximately 81% of them found once; the top ten carry 1%. The germline V and J ends were trimmed by 2 bases and 4 bases, with 8 bases remaining between them. From germline, CDR1 is SGHTA and CDR2 FQGNSA. The CDR3 loop spans 14 amino acids. Sequencing used PBMCs. The gene calls are TRBV7-2 and TRBJ1-4; D is ambiguous. The TCR comes from a boy between 2 and 10 years old in good health and CMV-seronegative. CDR3 protein: CASSLRGINEKLFF. CDR3 sequence (DNA): TGTGCCAGCAGCTTACGGGGTATTAATGAAAAACTGTTTTTT.